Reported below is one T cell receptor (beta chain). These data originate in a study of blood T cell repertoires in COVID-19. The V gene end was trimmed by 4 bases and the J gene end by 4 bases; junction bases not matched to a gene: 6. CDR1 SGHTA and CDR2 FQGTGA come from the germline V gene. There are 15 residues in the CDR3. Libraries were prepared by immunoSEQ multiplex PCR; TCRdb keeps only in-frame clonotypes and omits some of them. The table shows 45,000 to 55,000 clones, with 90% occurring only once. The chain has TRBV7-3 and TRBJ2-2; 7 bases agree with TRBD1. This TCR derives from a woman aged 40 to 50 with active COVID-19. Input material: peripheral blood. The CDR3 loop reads CASSSRGIGTGELFF. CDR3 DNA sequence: TGTGCCAGCAGCTCCAGGGGGATCGGCACCGGGGAGCTGTTTTTT.